This is a list of T cell receptor beta chains from one sample in a study of radiation and T cells in renal cell carcinoma. Profiling relied on immunoSEQ multiplex PCR, and the TCRdb table lists in-frame clones only, not all of them. The sample contains 120,000 or so clones, 70% to 90% of which appear only once. The specimen was blood, collected from a patient whose treatment included radiotherapy and nephrectomy. The receptors here all came from a woman aged 70-85 years with renal cell carcinoma. CDR3s include the opening cysteine and the closing phenylalanine or tryptophan. The order of the fields is clone size, V gene, J gene, D gene, CDR3 DNA, CDR3 protein. D genes are given only for firm matches. Clone size is not always given. Where it is, it says once, few, many or a class for expanded clones.

abundance: -
v_gene: TRBV9
j_gene: TRBJ2-6
d_gene: -
CDR3nt: TGTGCCAGCAGCGTAACCCTGAGGACATCCGTCCTGACTTTC
CDR3aa: CASSVTLRTSVLTF

abundance: -
v_gene: TRBV4-3
j_gene: TRBJ1-2
d_gene: -
CDR3nt: TGCGCCAGCAGCCCGGACGGTATGGGCCTGAACTATGGCTACACCTTC
CDR3aa: CASSPDGMGLNYGYTF

abundance: -
v_gene: TRBV28
j_gene: TRBJ1-5
d_gene: -
CDR3nt: TGTGCCAGCGGCGGGTATAGCAATCAGCCCCAGCATTTT
CDR3aa: CASGGYSNQPQHF

abundance: -
v_gene: TRBV2
j_gene: TRBJ2-1
d_gene: TRBD2
CDR3nt: TGTGCCAGCAGTCGACTAGCGGGGCCCAATGAGCAGTTCTTC
CDR3aa: CASSRLAGPNEQFF

abundance: -
v_gene: TRBV5-4
j_gene: TRBJ2-5
d_gene: TRBD1
CDR3nt: TGTGCCAGCAGCTTGGGGGGGACAGCTCAAGAGACCCAGTACTTC
CDR3aa: CASSLGGTAQETQYF

abundance: -
v_gene: TRBV5-6
j_gene: TRBJ1-1
d_gene: TRBD1
CDR3nt: TGTGCCAGCAGCACCCGGGACAGGGGGCCTGAAGCTTTCTTT
CDR3aa: CASSTRDRGPEAFF

abundance: -
v_gene: TRBV19
j_gene: TRBJ1-3
d_gene: -
CDR3nt: TGTGCCAGTAGCATGGGGAGCTCTGGAAACACCATATATTTT
CDR3aa: CASSMGSSGNTIYF

abundance: -
v_gene: TRBV6-6
j_gene: TRBJ2-3
d_gene: -
CDR3nt: TGTGCCAGCAGTTACGTCCAAACAGATACGCAGTATTTT
CDR3aa: CASSYVQTDTQYF

abundance: -
v_gene: TRBV6-6
j_gene: TRBJ2-7
d_gene: -
CDR3nt: TGTGCCAGCAGCCTGACAGGGAGGCACGAGCAGTACTTC
CDR3aa: CASSLTGRHEQYF

abundance: -
v_gene: TRBV19
j_gene: TRBJ2-7
d_gene: TRBD1
CDR3nt: TGTGCCAGGGACAGGCAAAGGGCATACGAGCAGTACTTC
CDR3aa: CARDRQRAYEQYF

abundance: -
v_gene: TRBV5-5
j_gene: TRBJ1-1
d_gene: -
CDR3nt: TGTGCCAGCAGCTTGGCCGGACAGAGTGAAGCTTTCTTT
CDR3aa: CASSLAGQSEAFF

abundance: -
v_gene: TRBV28
j_gene: TRBJ1-5
d_gene: -
CDR3nt: TGTGCCAGCAGTCCCGTAGGACACGATTATAGCAATCAGCCCCAGCATTTT
CDR3aa: CASSPVGHDYSNQPQHF

abundance: -
v_gene: TRBV29-1
j_gene: TRBJ1-6
d_gene: -
CDR3nt: TGCAGCGTTTCCACAGGCTCCTATAATTCACCCCTCCACTTT
CDR3aa: CSVSTGSYNSPLHF

abundance: -
v_gene: TRBV6-1
j_gene: TRBJ2-7
d_gene: -
CDR3nt: TGTGCCAGCGTCCGGGGGGCACAACTGAACTACGAGCAGTACTTC
CDR3aa: CASVRGAQLNYEQYF

abundance: -
v_gene: TRBV11-2
j_gene: TRBJ2-5
d_gene: -
CDR3nt: TGTGCCAGCAGCTTAATTGGGGGATTGGGGCAAGAGACCCAGTACTTC
CDR3aa: CASSLIGGLGQETQYF

abundance: -
v_gene: TRBV9
j_gene: TRBJ1-2
d_gene: TRBD1
CDR3nt: TGTGCCAGCAGCATAAAGGAGGGGGCCGCCTATGGCTACACCTTC
CDR3aa: CASSIKEGAAYGYTF

abundance: -
v_gene: TRBV19
j_gene: TRBJ2-1
d_gene: -
CDR3nt: TGTGCCAGTAGTATGGGTAGCATCGGGTATGAGCAGTTCTTC
CDR3aa: CASSMGSIGYEQFF

abundance: -
v_gene: TRBV6-1
j_gene: TRBJ1-2
d_gene: TRBD1
CDR3nt: TGTGCCAGCAGTGACCTGACAGGGGTCGTGGGCTACACCTTC
CDR3aa: CASSDLTGVVGYTF

abundance: -
v_gene: TRBV6-5
j_gene: TRBJ1-1
d_gene: TRBD1
CDR3nt: TGTGCCAGCAGTACTACACAGGGGGCGAACACTGAAGCTTTCTTT
CDR3aa: CASSTTQGANTEAFF

abundance: -
v_gene: TRBV4-1
j_gene: TRBJ2-4
d_gene: -
CDR3nt: TGCGCCAGCAGCCAACACAGGGAAACCCTAAACATTCAGTACTTC
CDR3aa: CASSQHRETLNIQYF

abundance: few
v_gene: TRBV9
j_gene: TRBJ2-3
d_gene: TRBD2
CDR3nt: TGTGCCAGCAGCGTAGTGGCTAGCGGGGGTGGAGATACGCAGTATTTT
CDR3aa: CASSVVASGGGDTQYF

abundance: -
v_gene: TRBV6-6
j_gene: TRBJ1-4
d_gene: TRBD1
CDR3nt: TGTGCCAGTATAATTGACAACAGGGGGGCAAGCGAAAAACTGTTTTTT
CDR3aa: CASIIDNRGASEKLFF

abundance: -
v_gene: TRBV11-2
j_gene: TRBJ2-1
d_gene: -
CDR3nt: TGTGCCAGCAGCTCCGACGGTAGCTCCTACAATGAGCAGTTCTTC
CDR3aa: CASSSDGSSYNEQFF

abundance: -
v_gene: TRBV7-2
j_gene: TRBJ2-3
d_gene: -
CDR3nt: TGTGCCAGCAGCTTAAGGCCCCGGGCGCTGAGCCCCAACTTAGATACGCAGTATTTT
CDR3aa: CASSLRPRALSPNLDTQYF

abundance: -
v_gene: TRBV5-4
j_gene: TRBJ2-1
d_gene: -
CDR3nt: TGTGCCAGCACAAAGCGTGGGGGGCGGGTCTACAATGAGCAGTTCTTC
CDR3aa: CASTKRGGRVYNEQFF

abundance: -
v_gene: TRBV6-5
j_gene: TRBJ2-7
d_gene: -
CDR3nt: TGTGCCAGCAGTTCGACAGCCCCCTACGAGCAGTACTTC
CDR3aa: CASSSTAPYEQYF

abundance: -
v_gene: TRBV6-1
j_gene: TRBJ2-5
d_gene: -
CDR3nt: TGTGCCAGCAGTGGATACCAAGAGACCCAGTACTTC
CDR3aa: CASSGYQETQYF

abundance: -
v_gene: TRBV5-1
j_gene: TRBJ2-3
d_gene: -
CDR3nt: TGCGCCAGCAGCTTGGCAGCGGCGGGCACAGATACGCAGTATTTT
CDR3aa: CASSLAAAGTDTQYF

abundance: -
v_gene: TRBV1
j_gene: TRBJ2-2
d_gene: -
CDR3nt: TGCACCAGCATCGTACAGGGAGTTGGCGGGGAGCTGTTTTTT
CDR3aa: CTSIVQGVGGELFF

abundance: -
v_gene: TRBV9
j_gene: TRBJ2-3
d_gene: TRBD2
CDR3nt: TGTGCCAGTAAACCTCTAGCGGGGGGGTTTAGCACAGATACGCAGTATTTT
CDR3aa: CASKPLAGGFSTDTQYF

abundance: -
v_gene: TRBV6-5
j_gene: TRBJ1-1
d_gene: -
CDR3nt: TGTGCCAGCAGTTATAGGATGAGCACTGAAGCTTTCTTT
CDR3aa: CASSYRMSTEAFF

abundance: -
v_gene: TRBV5-4
j_gene: TRBJ2-5
d_gene: -
CDR3nt: TGTGCCAGCAGCGCACCGGGACTCTTAGAGACCCAGTACTTC
CDR3aa: CASSAPGLLETQYF

abundance: -
v_gene: TRBV7-9
j_gene: TRBJ1-1
d_gene: -
CDR3nt: TGTGCCAGCGCGCTCCAACAGGGAACTGAAGCTTTCTTT
CDR3aa: CASALQQGTEAFF

abundance: -
v_gene: TRBV28
j_gene: TRBJ1-5
d_gene: -
CDR3nt: TGTGCCAGCAGTTTAATGACCCAGCCCCAGCATTTT
CDR3aa: CASSLMTQPQHF

abundance: -
v_gene: TRBV9
j_gene: TRBJ2-7
d_gene: -
CDR3nt: TGTGCCAGCAGCCCGAATGCGTGGACGGGGTCGCGGGTGCAGTACTTC
CDR3aa: CASSPNAWTGSRVQYF

abundance: -
v_gene: TRBV28
j_gene: TRBJ1-2
d_gene: -
CDR3nt: TGTGCCAGCAGTTTACGCCGAGGAGGCTACACCTTC
CDR3aa: CASSLRRGGYTF

abundance: -
v_gene: TRBV5-1
j_gene: TRBJ2-2
d_gene: TRBD1
CDR3nt: TGCGCCAGCAGCATCCGGTCACCGGGACAGTCGAACACCGGGGAGCTGTTTTTT
CDR3aa: CASSIRSPGQSNTGELFF

abundance: -
v_gene: TRBV28
j_gene: TRBJ2-7
d_gene: -
CDR3nt: TGTGCCAGCAGTTCCTTCGGGGAACTACTCTACGAGCAGTACTTC
CDR3aa: CASSSFGELLYEQYF

abundance: -
v_gene: TRBV2
j_gene: TRBJ2-3
d_gene: -
CDR3nt: TGTGCCAGCAGTGATTGGTCCCAAATCACAGATACGCAGTATTTT
CDR3aa: CASSDWSQITDTQYF

abundance: -
v_gene: TRBV4-2
j_gene: TRBJ1-5
d_gene: -
CDR3nt: TGTGCCAGCAGCCAAGATTCTGGGGGACAGCCCCAGCATTTT
CDR3aa: CASSQDSGGQPQHF

abundance: -
v_gene: TRBV7-2
j_gene: TRBJ1-3
d_gene: -
CDR3nt: TGTGCCAGCAGCTTAGCGCAGGGGTCTGGAAACACCATATATTTT
CDR3aa: CASSLAQGSGNTIYF

abundance: -
v_gene: TRBV7-6
j_gene: TRBJ1-3
d_gene: -
CDR3nt: TGTGCCAGCAGCGGCAGGGGCGCTGGAAACACCATATATTTT
CDR3aa: CASSGRGAGNTIYF

abundance: -
v_gene: TRBV30
j_gene: TRBJ2-6
d_gene: TRBD2
CDR3nt: TGTGCCTGGAGTGTACTAGCGGGGCAATACTCTGGGGCCAACGTCCTGACTTTC
CDR3aa: CAWSVLAGQYSGANVLTF

abundance: -
v_gene: TRBV19
j_gene: TRBJ1-4
d_gene: TRBD1
CDR3nt: TGTGCCAGTAGTCCCGCCGGGACAGGGGACGAAAAACTGTTTTTT
CDR3aa: CASSPAGTGDEKLFF

abundance: -
v_gene: TRBV19
j_gene: TRBJ2-1
d_gene: TRBD2
CDR3nt: TGTGCCAGTAGTATAGATCCCCTAGCGGGGGGCAATGAGCAGTTCTTC
CDR3aa: CASSIDPLAGGNEQFF

abundance: -
v_gene: TRBV6-5
j_gene: TRBJ1-6
d_gene: TRBD1
CDR3nt: TGTGCCAGCAGCCTCGGGACAGGGAGTTCACCCCTCCACTTT
CDR3aa: CASSLGTGSSPLHF